The 21 T cell receptor beta chains below come from one sample, sequenced in a study of regulatory T cells in long-lasting Graves disease. To make TCR beta libraries, researchers used iRepertoire HTBI primers and Arm-PCR of CDR3 regions. TCRdb passed the multiplex PCR reads through MiXCR, listing each CDR3 protein once. The repertoire includes some 370,000 distinct CDR3 sequences, roughly 20% of them detected once, and around 20% sits in the top ten. Time point in this sample: persistent/refractory GD, antithyroid drugs over 5 years with positive TRAb. PBMC RNA was the source of the TCR library. Sequenced material: peripheral blood mononuclear cells (PBMCs), taken when the disease was refractory, from a patient treated with antithyroid drugs. The receptor source for this set is a female donor with Graves disease.

There are a few counts of this clonotype. The rearrangement joins TRBV28 to TRBJ1-5, with 9 bases lining up with TRBD1. Germline values: CDR1 MDHEN, CDR2 SYDVKM. The V and J ends lost 6 bases and 3 bases, in that order; junction bases with no gene match: 6. The CDR3 extends over 15 amino acids. The CDR3 loop reads CASRPTGGDNQPQHF. DNA for the CDR3: TGTGCCAGCAGACCGACAGGGGGGGACAATCAGCCCCAGCATTTT.

This clonotype was found many times. V usage is TRBV27 and J usage is TRBJ2-5; 10 nucleotides line up with TRBD1. The CDR3 runs to 16 residues. Germline lookup yields CDR1 MNHEY and CDR2 SMNVEV (reference sequence). V gave up 6 bases and J gave up 4 bases; unmatched junction bases: 11. CDR3 bases: TGTGCCAGCAGAAAAGGGGGACAGGGGAGGTCAGAGACCCAGTACTTC. Translated, it gives CASRKGGQGRSETQYF.

The rearrangement uses TRBV5-1 and TRBJ1-5, with 7 positions matching TRBD1. CDR1 is SGHRS and CDR2 is YFSETQ in the germline V gene. The J segment lost 3 bases and the V segment lost 5 bases, leaving 8 bases of the junction unmatched. The CDR3 sequence is 15 residues long. In DNA form, the CDR3 reads TGCGCCAGCAGGCCCACAGGGGATAACAATCAGCCCCAGCATTTT. Translated: CASRPTGDNNQPQHF.

The chain is built from TRBV3-1 and TRBJ2-2, with D unclear. V gave up 5 bases and J gave up 5 bases, with 9 bases separating them. CDR1 and CDR2 (germline): LGHDT, YNNKEL (reference sequence). The CDR3 has 13 residues. The CDR3 bases are TGTGCCAGCAGCTCCCTAGGGACCGGGGAGCTGTTTTTT. It codes for CASSSLGTGELFF.

The sample holds a few counts of this clonotype. The V and J genes are TRBV7-2 and TRBJ2-3; D is undetermined. V gave up 5 bases and J gave up 6 bases, with 9 bases separating them. This CDR3 has 12 residues. The germline V gene has CDR1 SGHTA and CDR2 FQGNSA. The CDR3 region is CASSLLSDTQYF. DNA of the CDR3: TGTGCCAGCAGCCTACTCAGTGATACGCAGTATTTT.

There are many counts of this clonotype. The V and J genes are TRBV6-1 and TRBJ2-7; TRBD2 is a possible D gene (5 bases). Germline lookup yields CDR1 MNHNS and CDR2 SASEGT. V was shortened by 10 bases and J by 3 bases, with 22 bases between the two germline ends. The CDR3 covers 15 residues. CDR3 nucleotide sequence: TGTGCCACCCATCGGGGAAAAGGATGGGACTACGAGCAGTACTTC. It yields the protein CATHRGKGWDYEQYF.

This clonotype was observed a handful of times. The chain has TRBV20-1 and TRBJ2-7; TRBD2 matches at 8 bases. J was trimmed by 2 bases and V by 0 bases; bases with no gene match: 9. Germline-derived CDR1 and CDR2 are DFQATT and SNEGSKA (reference sequence). This CDR3 spans 16 amino acids. For the CDR3, the DNA is TGCAGTGCTAGAGATTTGGATAGCGGGGATACCTACGAGCAGTACTTC. Its translation: CSARDLDSGDTYEQYF.

This chain joins TRBV29-1 and TRBJ2-3; D gene uncertain. The CDR3 sequence is 14 residues long. The V gene lost 1 base and the J gene lost 0 bases, with 8 bases spanning the gap. CDR1 and CDR2 from the germline V gene are SQVTM and ANQGSEA. The CDR3 here is CSVEGEPSTDTQYF. Written as DNA, the CDR3 is TGCAGCGTTGAAGGCGAGCCTAGCACAGATACGCAGTATTTT.

The sample holds many counts of this clonotype. This chain joins TRBV6-2 or TRBV6-3 and TRBJ2-7; D could derive from TRBD1 or TRBD2 (5 bases each). CDR1 and CDR2 (germline): MNHEY, SVGEGT. The CDR3 is 14 amino acids. V was cut by 2 bases and J by 0 bases, with 8 bases left in between. DNA of the CDR3: TGTGCCAGCAGTTACGGGACCAACTCCTACGAGCAGTACTTC. It is translated as CASSYGTNSYEQYF.

The table lists this clonotype with many counts. CDR3 in amino acids: CASSQELAGATEQYF. In DNA form, the CDR3 reads TGTGCCAGCAGTCAGGAACTAGCGGGAGCTACCGAGCAGTACTTC. This sequence joins TRBV6-1 and TRBJ2-7, with 11 bases aligning to TRBD2. Germline V lookup: CDR1 MNHNS, CDR2 SASEGT. Losses at the gene ends were 5 bases for V and 6 bases for J; bases not matched to a gene: 9. This CDR3 has 15 residues.

This sequence joins TRBV27 and TRBJ2-2; D may correspond to TRBD1 or TRBD2 (6 bases each). V lost 3 bases and J lost 3, with 14 bases in between. The CDR3 is 16 amino acids. In germline, CDR1 is MNHEY, CDR2 SMNVEV (reference sequence). The CDR3, as DNA: TGTGCCAGCAGTTTCTCGAGGGGGGTGGACACCGGGGAGCTGTTTTTT. It translates to CASSFSRGVDTGELFF.

This clonotype was seen only a few times. This rearrangement joins TRBV25-1 to TRBJ2-5; D call uncertain. The CDR3 consists of 15 residues. V gave up 1 base and J gave up 1 base, with 10 bases separating them. Germline V gene lookup returns CDR1 MGHDK and CDR2 SYGVNS. CDR3 bases: TGTGCCAGCAGTGAATTCAAGGTCCCCCAAGAGACCCAGTACTTC. It specifies CASSEFKVPQETQYF.

J is TRBJ2-2 and V is TRBV7-2; 11 bases fit TRBD2. The CDR3 runs to 20 residues. Germline V gives CDR1 SGHTA, CDR2 FQGNSA. Trimming took 1 base from V and 5 from J; bases not matched to a gene: 15. CDR3 DNA sequence: TGTGCCAGCAGCTTAGGACTAGCGGGGAGAAGTCTTGGAGGAACCGGGGAGCTGTTTTTT. This gives the protein CASSLGLAGRSLGGTGELFF.

This chain connects TRBV18 to TRBJ2-7; D might be TRBD1 (5 bases). Germline values: CDR1 KGHSH, CDR2 LQKENI. Trimming removed 4 bases from V and 3 bases from J, with 10 bases in between. The CDR3 length is 13 residues. For the CDR3, the DNA is TGTGCCAGCTCACAAAGGGGCGTCTACGAGCAGTACTTC. Translated: CASSQRGVYEQYF.

This clonotype was found many times. The rearrangement joins TRBV7-2 to TRBJ2-5, with 8 bases fitting TRBD1. The germline gives CDR1 SGHTA, CDR2 FQGNSA. V shed 0 bases and J 6 bases; nucleotides not matched to a gene: 9. The CDR3 length is 16 residues. The CDR3 protein is CASSLASGQGGKTQYF. Here the CDR3 DNA reads TGTGCCAGCAGCTTAGCGTCTGGACAGGGAGGAAAGACCCAGTACTTC.

This clonotype was recorded a few times. The genes are TRBV30 and TRBJ2-5; 10 positions match TRBD2. J gave up 9 bases and V 5 bases, and 9 bases lay outside the gene matches. The CDR3 runs to 13 residues. Germline lookup yields CDR1 GTSNPN and CDR2 SVGIG (reference sequence). The CDR3 loop is CAWVAGGTTAQYF. CDR3 in DNA: TGTGCCTGGGTAGCGGGAGGCACGACGGCCCAGTACTTC.

In its sample, this clonotype was seen many times. The rearrangement uses TRBV7-2 and TRBJ2-5; D is perhaps TRBD1 or TRBD2 (6 bases each). Trimming took off 5 bases at V and 5 bases at J, with 18 bases between the two ends. Looked up from germline, CDR1 is SGHTA and CDR2 is FQGNSA. The CDR3 is 15 residues long. The CDR3 DNA follows: TGTGCCAGCAGCCGCGACGGGGGCGGAGGGGAGACCCAGTACTTC. Encoded protein: CASSRDGGGGETQYF.

This rearrangement joins TRBV19 to TRBJ1-6; D is unresolved. CDR1 is LNHDA and CDR2 is SQIVND in the germline V gene (reference sequence). CDR3 length equals 14 residues. Trimming took off 3 bases at V and 7 bases at J, with 10 bases between the two ends. The CDR3 nucleotides read TGTGCCAGTAGTATCGACGGAGGGAATTCACCCCTCCACTTT. Protein: CASSIDGGNSPLHF. The variable domain in full, completed from reference TRBV19 and TRBJ1-6, reads DGGITQSPKYLFRKEGQNVTLSCEQNLNHDAMYWYRQDPGQGLRLIYYSQIVNDFQKGDIAEGYSVSREKKESFPLTVTSAQKNPTAFYLCASSIDGGNSPLHFGNGTRLTVT.

This clonotype was found many times. The chain couples TRBV15 to TRBJ2-5; no definite D call. The CDR3 length is 15 residues. The V end was cut by 0 bases, the J end by 5 bases, with 13 bases between. In germline, CDR1 is LNHNV, CDR2 YYDKDF (reference sequence). The CDR3 DNA is TGTGCCACCAGCAGAGATCCTGGGCCAGAGGAGACCCAGTACTTC. Translating gives CATSRDPGPEETQYF.

In this sample, this clonotype turned up many times. V and J are TRBV7-2 and TRBJ2-7; 8 nucleotides agree with TRBD1. The CDR3 is 15 amino acids. Germline CDR1 SGHTA, CDR2 FQGNSA. V lost 5 bases, J lost 5 bases, and 11 bases stayed unmatched. The DNA for the CDR3 is TGTGCCAGCAGCCATGTCGGACAGGGACGGGACGAGCAGTACTTC. This encodes CASSHVGQGRDEQYF.

The genes are TRBV9 and TRBJ1-6, with a weak D call TRBD1 (5 bases). CDR1 SGDLS and CDR2 YYNGEE come from the germline V gene. The germline V and J ends were trimmed by 3 bases and 11 bases, with 18 bases remaining between them. The CDR3 loop spans 15 amino acids. The DNA for the CDR3 is TGTGCCAGCAGCGCAGTTCGCAGGGTCGGCGCACCCCTCCACTTT. This codes for CASSAVRRVGAPLHF.